Described below is a single T cell receptor (beta chain) sequence and its context. Antigen: not known. This sample was taken from a study of OX40 agonist ivuxolimab in advanced cancers. Study-wide results and caveats: Some of the lowest clonal expansion was seen in partial responders at 0.1-3.0 mg/kg.

Here immunoSEQ multiplex PCR was the method, and the copy in TCRdb shows in-frame clones only, minus some. The table lists tens of thousands of clones, about 80% of them singletons. This receptor was taken from an adult with an advanced solid tumor such as melanoma, head and neck, liver or kidney cancer. This specimen consisted of CD4+ or CD8+ T cells sorted from blood, obtained in a trial of the OX40 agonist ivuxolimab.

Here the CDR3 reads CASRALVGGGDGYTF. The DNA for the CDR3 is TGTGCCAGCAGGGCCTTGGTCGGGGGCGGGGATGGCTACACCTTC. The chain joins TRBV6-1 to TRBJ1-2; D perhaps matches TRBD1 (6 bases). CDR1 and CDR2 from the germline V gene are MNHNS and SASEGT. The V end lost 6 bases, the J end lost 6 bases, and 20 bases lay between the germline ends. This CDR3 region has 15 residues.